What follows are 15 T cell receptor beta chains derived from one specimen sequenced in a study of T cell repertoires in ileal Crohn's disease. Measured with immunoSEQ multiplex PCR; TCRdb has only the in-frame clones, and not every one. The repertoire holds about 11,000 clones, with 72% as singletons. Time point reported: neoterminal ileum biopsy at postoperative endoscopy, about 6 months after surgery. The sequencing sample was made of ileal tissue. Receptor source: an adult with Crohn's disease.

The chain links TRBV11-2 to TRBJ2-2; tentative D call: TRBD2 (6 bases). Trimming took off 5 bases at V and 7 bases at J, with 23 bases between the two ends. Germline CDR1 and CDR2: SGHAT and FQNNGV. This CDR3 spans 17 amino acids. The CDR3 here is CASSQGGGGGRVGELFF. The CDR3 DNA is TGTGCCAGCAGCCAAGGAGGTGGGGGAGGCCGGGTCGGGGAGCTGTTTTTT.

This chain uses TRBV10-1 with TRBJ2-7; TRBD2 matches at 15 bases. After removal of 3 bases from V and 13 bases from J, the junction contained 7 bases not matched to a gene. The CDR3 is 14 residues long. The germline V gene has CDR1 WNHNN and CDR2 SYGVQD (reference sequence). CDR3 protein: CASSDPGLAGGIYF. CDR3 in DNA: TGCGCCAGCAGTGACCCGGGACTAGCGGGAGGAATCTACTTC.

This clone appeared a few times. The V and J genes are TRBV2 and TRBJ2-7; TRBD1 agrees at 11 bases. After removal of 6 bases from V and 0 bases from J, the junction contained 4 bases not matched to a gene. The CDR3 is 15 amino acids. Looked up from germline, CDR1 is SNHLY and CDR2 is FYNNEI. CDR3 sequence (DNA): TGTGCCAGCAGGGACAGGGGGCAACCCTCCTACGAGCAGTACTTC. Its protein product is CASRDRGQPSYEQYF.

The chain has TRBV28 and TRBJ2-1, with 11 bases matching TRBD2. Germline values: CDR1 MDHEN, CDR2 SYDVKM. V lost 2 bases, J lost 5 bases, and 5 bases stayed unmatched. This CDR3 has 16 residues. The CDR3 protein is CASSLLTSGGDNEQFF. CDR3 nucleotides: TGTGCCAGCAGTTTACTAACTAGCGGGGGTGACAATGAGCAGTTCTTC. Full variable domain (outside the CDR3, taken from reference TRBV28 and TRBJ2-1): DVKVTQSSRYLVKRTGEKVFLECVQDMDHENMFWYRQDPGLGLRLIYFSYDVKMKEKGDIPEGYSVSREKKERFSLILESASTNQTSMYLCASSLLTSGGDNEQFFGPGTRLTVL.

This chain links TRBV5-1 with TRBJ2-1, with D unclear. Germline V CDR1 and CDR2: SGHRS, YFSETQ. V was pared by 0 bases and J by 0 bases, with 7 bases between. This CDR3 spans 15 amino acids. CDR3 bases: TGCGCCAGCAGCTTGGAAACGGTCTCCTACAATGAGCAGTTCTTC. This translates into CASSLETVSYNEQFF.

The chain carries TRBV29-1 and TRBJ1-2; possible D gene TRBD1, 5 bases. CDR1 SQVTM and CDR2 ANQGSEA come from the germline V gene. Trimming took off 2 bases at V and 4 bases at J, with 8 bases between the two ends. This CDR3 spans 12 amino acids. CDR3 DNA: TGCAGCGTTGAAAAGGGGCCCTATGGCTACACCTTC. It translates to CSVEKGPYGYTF.

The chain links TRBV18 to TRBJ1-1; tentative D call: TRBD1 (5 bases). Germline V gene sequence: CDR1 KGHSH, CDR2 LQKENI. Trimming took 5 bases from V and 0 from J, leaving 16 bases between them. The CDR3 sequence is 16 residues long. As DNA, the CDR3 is TGTGCCAGCTCATTTGACAGTGGGTTCATGAACACTGAAGCTTTCTTT. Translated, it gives CASSFDSGFMNTEAFF.

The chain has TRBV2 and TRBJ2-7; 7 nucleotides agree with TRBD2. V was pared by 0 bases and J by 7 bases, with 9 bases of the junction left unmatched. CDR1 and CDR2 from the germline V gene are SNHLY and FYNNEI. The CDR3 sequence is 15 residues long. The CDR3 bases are TGTGCCAGCAGTGAAGCTGCCGACCCGCGGGGGGAGCAGTACTTC. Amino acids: CASSEAADPRGEQYF.

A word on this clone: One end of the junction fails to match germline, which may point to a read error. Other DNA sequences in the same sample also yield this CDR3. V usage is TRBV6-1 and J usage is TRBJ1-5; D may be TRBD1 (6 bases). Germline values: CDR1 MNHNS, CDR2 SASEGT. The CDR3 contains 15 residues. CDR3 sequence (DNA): TGTGCCAGCAGTGTCCTAGGGGACACCGGTCAGCCCCAACATTTT. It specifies CASSVLGDTGQPQHF.

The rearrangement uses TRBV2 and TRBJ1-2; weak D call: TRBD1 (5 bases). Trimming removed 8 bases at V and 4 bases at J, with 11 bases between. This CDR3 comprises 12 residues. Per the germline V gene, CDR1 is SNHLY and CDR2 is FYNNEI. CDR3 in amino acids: CASGHLSYGYTF. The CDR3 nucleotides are TGTGCCAGCGGACACTTGAGCTATGGCTACACCTTC.

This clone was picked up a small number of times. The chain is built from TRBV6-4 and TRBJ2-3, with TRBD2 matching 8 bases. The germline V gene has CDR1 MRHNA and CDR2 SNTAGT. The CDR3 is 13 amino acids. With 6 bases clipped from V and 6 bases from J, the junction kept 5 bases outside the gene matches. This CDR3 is CASSWGLEDTQYF. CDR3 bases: TGTGCCAGCAGCTGGGGACTAGAGGATACGCAGTATTTT.

This chain's CDR3 is CASSFLGQSTGELFF. The CDR3 region has the DNA TGCGCCAGCAGCTTCCTCGGACAGTCGACCGGGGAGCTGTTTTTT. This chain uses TRBV5-1 with TRBJ2-2, with D possibly being TRBD1 (6 bases). Germline values: CDR1 SGHRS, CDR2 YFSETQ. CDR3 length equals 15 residues. V shed 2 bases and J shed 5 bases, with 13 bases lying between them.

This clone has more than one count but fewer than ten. CDR3 amino acids: CASSPMQGQETQYF. CDR3 sequence (DNA): TGTGCCAGCTCACCGATGCAGGGGCAAGAGACCCAGTACTTC. The chain has TRBV18 and TRBJ2-5; possibly TRBD1 for D (6 bases). V lost 3 bases, J lost 2 bases, and 10 bases lay in between. This CDR3 spans 14 amino acids. Germline CDR1 is KGHSH and CDR2 is LQKENI.

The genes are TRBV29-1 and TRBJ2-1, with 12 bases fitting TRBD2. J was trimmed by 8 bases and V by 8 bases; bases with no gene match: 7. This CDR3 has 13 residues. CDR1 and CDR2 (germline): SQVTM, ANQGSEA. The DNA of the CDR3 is TGCAGCCCTAGACTAGCGGGAGATGATGAGCAGTTCTTC. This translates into CSPRLAGDDEQFF.

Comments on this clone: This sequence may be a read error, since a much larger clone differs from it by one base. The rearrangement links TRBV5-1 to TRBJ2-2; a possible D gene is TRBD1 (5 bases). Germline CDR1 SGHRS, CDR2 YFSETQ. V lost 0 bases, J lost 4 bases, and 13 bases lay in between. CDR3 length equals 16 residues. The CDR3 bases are TGCGCCAGCAGCTTGGAGGCAGGGTATAGCACCGGGGAGCTGTTTTTT. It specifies CASSLEAGYSTGELFF. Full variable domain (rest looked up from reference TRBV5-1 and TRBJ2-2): KAGVTQTPRYLIKTRGQQVTLSCSPISGHRSVSWYQQTPGQGLQFLFEYFSETQRNKGNFPGRFSGRQFSNSRSEMNVSTLELGDSALYLCASSLEAGYSTGELFFGEGSRLTVL.